The T cell receptor beta chain described here comes from a study of cytomegalovirus exposure and HLA in healthy donors. The study, taken as a whole, reports: Highly shared variants forming one cluster were likely a sequencing artifact. Rates of TCR association differed by HLA locus in a later analysis, with DRB1 highest and HLA-C lowest.

A multiplex PCR was run with 60 Vbeta primers and 13 Jbeta primers. The repertoire was sequenced with immunoSEQ multiplex PCR; TCRdb's copy has only in-frame clones and lacks some. Counted here are roughly 100,000 clones, roughly four fifths occurring once; the ten biggest clones make up roughly 3.4%. The trim removed 2 bases at V and 7 bases at J, leaving 6 bases unmatched. Germline V CDR1 and CDR2: SGHTA, FQGNSA. The CDR3 totals 15 residues. This clone was recorded many times. Its antigen remains unidentified. Sequencing used PBMCs. The TCR originated in a man younger than 45 in good health and CMV-seropositive. The rearrangement links TRBV7-2 to TRBJ2-2; 8 bases map to TRBD2. CDR3 protein: CASSLWREESGELFF. The DNA of the CDR3 is TGTGCCAGCAGCTTATGGCGGGAGGAGAGCGGGGAGCTGTTTTTT.